This T cell receptor (beta chain) was retrieved from a study of cytomegalovirus exposure and HLA in healthy donors. A multiplex PCR was run with 60 Vbeta primers and 13 Jbeta primers. The assay was immunoSEQ multiplex PCR, and TCRdb's table has in-frame clones only and misses some. The profile shows around 130,000 clones, around 85% of them singletons. Trimming removed 0 bases from V and 2 bases from J, with 12 bases in between. CDR3 length equals 15 residues. The germline gives CDR1 SGDLS, CDR2 YYNGEE. The table lists this clone with a count of one. This TCR was recovered from a female donor in good health and CMV-seronegative. The material sequenced was PBMCs. V is TRBV9 and J is TRBJ2-7; D may be TRBD2 (6 bases). The CDR3 protein is CASSVAAGTPYEQYF. The CDR3 DNA is TGTGCCAGCAGCGTAGCGGCGGGGACCCCCTACGAGCAGTACTTC.